This T cell receptor beta chain was observed in a study of blood T cell repertoires in COVID-19. The method was immunoSEQ multiplex PCR; TCRdb's version includes in-frame clones alone and lacks a portion of them. Seen here are 350,000 to 550,000 clones, 80% to 90% observed once, and the top ten hold roughly 4.3%. Trimming cost V 6 bases and J 7 bases; bases outside gene matches: 11. Germline V lookup: CDR1 SNHLY, CDR2 FYNNEI. This CDR3 is built from 14 residues. The clonotype originates from a woman aged 30 to 39 with acute or convalescent COVID-19. This chain joins TRBV2 and TRBJ2-7, with 8 bases fitting TRBD1. The sample taken for sequencing was peripheral blood. The CDR3 DNA sequence: TGTGCCAGCAGCCCCGGACAGGGACGGGGGGAGCAGTACTTC. Its translation: CASSPGQGRGEQYF.